This paragraph covers one TCR beta chain sequence. This clonotype was observed a handful of times. The antigen this receptor binds is unknown. The input lacks base qualities; no much larger clone sits a single base away. CDR1 SEHNR and CDR2 FQNEAQ were looked up in the germline V gene (reference sequence). The V and J ends are trimmed by 7 bases and 5 bases, leaving 12 bases between them. Its CDR3 holds 12 amino acids, cysteine through phenylalanine. Left in the record is the CDR3 DNA by itself, 36 bases read in frame from the first base. The data were obtained in a study of CD8 T cells in ankylosing spondylitis (dated by TCRdb to 2015 to 2018). About the study as a whole: T cell receptor beta repertoires were profiled in healthy donors and ankylosing spondylitis patients so that disease-linked TCR variants could be found. The full study cohort comprised around 25 ankylosing spondylitis patients and roughly 100 healthy donors. Peripheral blood was sampled, and synovial fluid was also collected from ankylosing spondylitis patients. Study-level results and caveats: Blood from ankylosing spondylitis patients appeared to be characterized by a TCR beta motif composed of about eight highly homologous amino acid variants. Some motif variants had previously been reported in the synovial fluid and blood of reactive arthritis patients, which suggests shared mechanisms of disease initiation. The disease-linked clones had a CD8+ phenotype and were found at relatively low frequencies in peripheral blood. The disease-linked clones were reported as significantly enriched in matched synovial fluid samples from ankylosing spondylitis patients.

The sequencing machine was an Illumina HiSeq 2500. TCR beta libraries were prepared by quantitative 5'-RACE with molecular barcodes. The paper's data handling went like this. Disease-linked TCR variants were identified with a new computational method built on a probabilistic model of VDJ rearrangement. TCRdb cleaned the public reads at Q25 with fastp, built clones with MiXCR and kept in-frame beta chains. For every CDR3 protein sequence, its rows merge into one entry that carries the most common genes and DNA. The V and J calls reflect TCRdb's pipeline rather than the authors' work. The sample profile shows 250,000 to 400,000 distinct CDR3 sequences; roughly 10% of them were found once. The top ten hold about 10% of the sample.

The origin of this receptor is a female donor with ankylosing spondylitis or in good health (not recorded which). The rearranged chain carries TRBV7-9 and TRBJ2-7, with the identity of the D gene unclear. Sample: blood, either unsorted or a sorted T cell fraction (not recorded which). The DNA sequence reads TGTGCCAGCACCTCCCCAGGTGACGAGCAGTACTTC. Translated, this is CASTSPGDEQYF.